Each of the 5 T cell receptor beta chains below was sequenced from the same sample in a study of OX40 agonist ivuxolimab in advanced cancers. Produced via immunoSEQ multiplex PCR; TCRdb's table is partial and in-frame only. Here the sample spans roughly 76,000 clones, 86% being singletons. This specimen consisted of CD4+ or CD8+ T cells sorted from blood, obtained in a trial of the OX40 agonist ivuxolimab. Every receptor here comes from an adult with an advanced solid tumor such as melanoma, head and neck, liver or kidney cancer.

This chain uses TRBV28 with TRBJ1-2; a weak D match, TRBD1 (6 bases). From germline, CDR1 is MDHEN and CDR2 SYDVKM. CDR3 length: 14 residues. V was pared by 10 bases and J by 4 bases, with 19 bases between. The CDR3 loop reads CATKWPAGAYGYTF. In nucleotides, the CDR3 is TGTGCCACTAAATGGCCGGCGGGGGCCTATGGCTACACCTTC.

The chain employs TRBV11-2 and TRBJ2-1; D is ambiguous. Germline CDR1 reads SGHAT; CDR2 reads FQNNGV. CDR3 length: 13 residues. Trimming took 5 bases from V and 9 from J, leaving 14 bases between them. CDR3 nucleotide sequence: TGTGCCAGCAGCGTCAGTATTGTCGGTGAGCAGTTCTTC. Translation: CASSVSIVGEQFF. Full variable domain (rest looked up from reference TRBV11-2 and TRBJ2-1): EAGVAQSPRYKIIEKRQSVAFWCNPISGHATLYWYQQILGQGPKLLIQFQNNGVVDDSQLPKDRFSAERLKGVDSTLKIQPAKLEDSAVYLCASSVSIVGEQFFGPGTRLTVL.

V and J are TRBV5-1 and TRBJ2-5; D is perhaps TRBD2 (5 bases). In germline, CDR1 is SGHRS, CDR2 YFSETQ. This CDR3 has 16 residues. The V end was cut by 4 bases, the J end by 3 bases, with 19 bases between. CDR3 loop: CASSLLPQGRKETQYF. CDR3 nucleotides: TGCGCCAGCAGCCTGCTCCCTCAAGGGAGAAAAGAGACCCAGTACTTC. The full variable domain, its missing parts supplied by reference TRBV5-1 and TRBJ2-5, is KAGVTQTPRYLIKTRGQQVTLSCSPISGHRSVSWYQQTPGQGLQFLFEYFSETQRNKGNFPGRFSGRQFSNSRSEMNVSTLELGDSALYLCASSLLPQGRKETQYFGPGTRLLVL.

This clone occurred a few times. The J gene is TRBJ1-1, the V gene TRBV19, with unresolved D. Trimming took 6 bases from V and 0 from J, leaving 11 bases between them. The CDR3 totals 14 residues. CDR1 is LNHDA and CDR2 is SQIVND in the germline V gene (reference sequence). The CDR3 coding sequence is TGTGCCAGTAGCTCCGGGTCCATGAACACTGAAGCTTTCTTT. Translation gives CASSSGSMNTEAFF.

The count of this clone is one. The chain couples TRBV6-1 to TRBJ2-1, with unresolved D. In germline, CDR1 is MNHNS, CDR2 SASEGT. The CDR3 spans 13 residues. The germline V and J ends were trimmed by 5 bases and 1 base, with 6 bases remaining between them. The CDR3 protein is CASSLWSYNEQFF. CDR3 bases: TGTGCCAGCAGTCTTTGGTCCTACAATGAGCAGTTCTTC.